The count of the clone carrying this T cell receptor (beta chain) is one. Its antigen is undetermined. In the naive CD8 group, cells lacked CD45RO and were positively selected for CCR7, so terminally differentiated effector memory CD45RA+ cells were left out. The source of the sample is a study of shared clonotypes between healthy human individuals. The wider study: Every donor yielded three CD4 naive, three CD4 memory, two CD8 naive and one CD8 memory plate.

Findings and limits, study-wide: Estimated richness values were generally larger in naive subsets than in memory subsets.

Looked up from germline, CDR1 is MNHEY and CDR2 is SMNVEV (reference sequence). This CDR3 contains 16 residues. Deletions cut 0 bases from V and 6 bases from J, with 15 bases between. Method: immunoSEQ multiplex PCR; TCRdb's copy keeps in-frame clones and lacks some. This table holds about 1,800,000 clones, about 95% found once. This sequence joins TRBV27 and TRBJ1-5; perhaps TRBD1 as D (6 bases). The TCR was taken from a man younger than 30 in good health. Sequencing was carried out using naive CD8+ T cells sorted from blood. The CDR3 here is CASSLSAGEGGQPQHF. The CDR3 DNA reads TGTGCCAGCAGTTTATCGGCAGGGGAGGGAGGTCAGCCCCAGCATTTT.